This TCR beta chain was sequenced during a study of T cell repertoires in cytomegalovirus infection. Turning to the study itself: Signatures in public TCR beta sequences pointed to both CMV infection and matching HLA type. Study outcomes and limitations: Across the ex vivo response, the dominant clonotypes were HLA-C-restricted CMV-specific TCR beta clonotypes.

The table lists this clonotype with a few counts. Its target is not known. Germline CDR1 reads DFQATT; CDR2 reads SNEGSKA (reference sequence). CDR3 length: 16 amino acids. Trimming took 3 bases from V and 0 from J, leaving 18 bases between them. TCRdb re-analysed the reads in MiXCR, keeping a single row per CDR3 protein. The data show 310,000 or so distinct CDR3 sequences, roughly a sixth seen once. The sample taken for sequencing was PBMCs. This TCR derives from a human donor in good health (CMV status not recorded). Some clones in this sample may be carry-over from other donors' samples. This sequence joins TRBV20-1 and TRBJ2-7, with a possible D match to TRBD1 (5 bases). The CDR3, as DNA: TGCAGTGCTAGTTCGGTTGGGGCAGGTTACTCCTACGAGCAGTACTTC. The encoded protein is CSASSVGAGYSYEQYF.